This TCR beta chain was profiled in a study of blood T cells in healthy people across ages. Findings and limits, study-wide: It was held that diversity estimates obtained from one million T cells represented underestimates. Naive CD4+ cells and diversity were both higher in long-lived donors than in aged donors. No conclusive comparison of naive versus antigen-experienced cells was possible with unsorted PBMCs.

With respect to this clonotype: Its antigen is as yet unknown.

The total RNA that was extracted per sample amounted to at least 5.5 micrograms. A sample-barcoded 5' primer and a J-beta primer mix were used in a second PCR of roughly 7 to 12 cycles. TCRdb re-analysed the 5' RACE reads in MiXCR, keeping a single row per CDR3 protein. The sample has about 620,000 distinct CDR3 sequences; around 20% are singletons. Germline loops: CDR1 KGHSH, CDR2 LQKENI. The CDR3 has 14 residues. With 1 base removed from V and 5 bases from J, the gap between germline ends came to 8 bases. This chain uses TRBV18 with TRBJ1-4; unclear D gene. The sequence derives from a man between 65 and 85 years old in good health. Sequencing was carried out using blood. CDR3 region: CASSPRAVNEKLFF. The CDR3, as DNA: TGTGCCAGCTCACCACGGGCGGTCAATGAAAAACTGTTTTTT.